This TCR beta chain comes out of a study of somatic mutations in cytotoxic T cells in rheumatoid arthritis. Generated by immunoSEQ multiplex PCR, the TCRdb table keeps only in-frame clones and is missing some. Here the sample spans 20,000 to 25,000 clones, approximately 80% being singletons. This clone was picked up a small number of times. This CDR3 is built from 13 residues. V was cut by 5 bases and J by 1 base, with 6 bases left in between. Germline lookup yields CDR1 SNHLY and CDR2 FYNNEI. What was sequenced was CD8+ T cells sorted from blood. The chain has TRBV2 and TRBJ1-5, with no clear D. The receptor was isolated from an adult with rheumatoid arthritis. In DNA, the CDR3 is TGTGCCAGCAGTTCCGAGAGCAATCAGCCCCAGCATTTT. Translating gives CASSSESNQPQHF.